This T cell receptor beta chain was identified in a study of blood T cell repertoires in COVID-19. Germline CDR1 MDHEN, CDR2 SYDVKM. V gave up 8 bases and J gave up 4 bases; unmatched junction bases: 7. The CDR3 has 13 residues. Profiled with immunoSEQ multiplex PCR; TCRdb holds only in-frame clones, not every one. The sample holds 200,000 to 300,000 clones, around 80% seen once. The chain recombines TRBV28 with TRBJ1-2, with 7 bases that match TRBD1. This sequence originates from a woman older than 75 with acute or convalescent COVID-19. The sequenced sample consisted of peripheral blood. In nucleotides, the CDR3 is TGTGCCAGCGGAGGGGGCGCGGGCTATGGCTACACCTTC. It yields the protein CASGGGAGYGYTF.